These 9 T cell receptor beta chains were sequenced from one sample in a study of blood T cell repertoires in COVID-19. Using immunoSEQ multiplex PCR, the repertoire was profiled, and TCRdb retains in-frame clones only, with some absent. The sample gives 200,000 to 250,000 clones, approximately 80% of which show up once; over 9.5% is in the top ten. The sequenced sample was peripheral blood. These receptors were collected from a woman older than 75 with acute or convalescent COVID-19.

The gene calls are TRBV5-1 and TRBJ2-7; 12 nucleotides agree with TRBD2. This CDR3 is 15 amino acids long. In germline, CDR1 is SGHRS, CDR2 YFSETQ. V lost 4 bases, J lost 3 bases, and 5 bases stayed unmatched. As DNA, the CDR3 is TGCGCCAGCAGCATCGGACTAGCGGGATACTACGAGCAGTACTTC. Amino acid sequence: CASSIGLAGYYEQYF.

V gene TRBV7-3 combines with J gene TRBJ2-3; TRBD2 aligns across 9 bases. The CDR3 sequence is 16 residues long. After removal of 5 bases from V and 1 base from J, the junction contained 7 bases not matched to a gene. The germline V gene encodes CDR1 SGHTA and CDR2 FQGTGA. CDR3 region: CASSHYSGRGTDTQYF. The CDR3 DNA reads TGTGCCAGCAGCCACTATAGCGGGAGAGGCACAGATACGCAGTATTTT.

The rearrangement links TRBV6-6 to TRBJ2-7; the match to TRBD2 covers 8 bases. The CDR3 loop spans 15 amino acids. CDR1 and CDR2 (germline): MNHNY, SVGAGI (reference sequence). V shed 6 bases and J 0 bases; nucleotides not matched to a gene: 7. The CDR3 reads CASRNSGGISYEQYF. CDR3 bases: TGTGCCAGCAGAAACAGCGGGGGCATCTCCTACGAGCAGTACTTC.

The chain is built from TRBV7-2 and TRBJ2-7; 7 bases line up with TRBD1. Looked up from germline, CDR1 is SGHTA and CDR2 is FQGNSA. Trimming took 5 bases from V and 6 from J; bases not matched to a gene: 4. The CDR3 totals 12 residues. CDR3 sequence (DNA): TGTGCCAGCAGCCGTTACAGGGGCGAGCAGTACTTC. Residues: CASSRYRGEQYF.

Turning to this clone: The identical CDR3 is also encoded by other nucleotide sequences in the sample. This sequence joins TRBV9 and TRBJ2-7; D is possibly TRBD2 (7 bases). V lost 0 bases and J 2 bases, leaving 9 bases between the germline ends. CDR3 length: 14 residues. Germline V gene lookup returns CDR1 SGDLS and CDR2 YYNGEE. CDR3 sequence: CASSVAGGPYEQYF. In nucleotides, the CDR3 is TGTGCCAGCAGCGTAGCGGGGGGCCCCTACGAGCAGTACTTC. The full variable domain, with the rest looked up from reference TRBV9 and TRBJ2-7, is DSGVTQTPKHLITATGQRVTLRCSPRSGDLSVYWYQQSLDQGLQFLIQYYNGEERAKGNILERFSAQQFPDLHSELNLSSLELGDSALYFCASSVAGGPYEQYFGPGTRLTVT.

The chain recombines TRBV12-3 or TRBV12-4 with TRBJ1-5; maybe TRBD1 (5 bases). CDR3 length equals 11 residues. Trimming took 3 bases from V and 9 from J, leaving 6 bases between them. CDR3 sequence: CASSLGLPQHF. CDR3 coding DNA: TGTGCCAGCAGTTTGGGACTGCCCCAGCATTTT.

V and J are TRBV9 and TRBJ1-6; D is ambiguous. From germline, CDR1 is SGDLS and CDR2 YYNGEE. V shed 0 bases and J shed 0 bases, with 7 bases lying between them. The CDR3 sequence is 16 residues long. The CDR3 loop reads CASSVEESSYNSPLHF. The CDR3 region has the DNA TGTGCCAGCAGCGTAGAGGAGAGCTCCTATAATTCACCCCTCCACTTT.

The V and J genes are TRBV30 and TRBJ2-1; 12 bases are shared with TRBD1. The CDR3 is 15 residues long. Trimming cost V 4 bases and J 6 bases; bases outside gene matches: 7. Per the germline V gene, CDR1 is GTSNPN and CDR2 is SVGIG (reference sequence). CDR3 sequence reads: CAWNPGTGGFNEQFF. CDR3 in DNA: TGTGCCTGGAACCCCGGGACAGGGGGCTTCAATGAGCAGTTCTTC.

The CDR3: CASSSTQQGVANYGYTF. The CDR3, as DNA: TGTGCCAGCTCATCGACTCAACAGGGGGTGGCTAACTATGGCTACACCTTC. This chain uses TRBV18 with TRBJ1-2; TRBD1 aligns across 8 bases. Trimming cost V 5 bases and J 0 bases; bases outside gene matches: 11. This CDR3 comprises 17 residues. Per the germline V gene, CDR1 is KGHSH and CDR2 is LQKENI.